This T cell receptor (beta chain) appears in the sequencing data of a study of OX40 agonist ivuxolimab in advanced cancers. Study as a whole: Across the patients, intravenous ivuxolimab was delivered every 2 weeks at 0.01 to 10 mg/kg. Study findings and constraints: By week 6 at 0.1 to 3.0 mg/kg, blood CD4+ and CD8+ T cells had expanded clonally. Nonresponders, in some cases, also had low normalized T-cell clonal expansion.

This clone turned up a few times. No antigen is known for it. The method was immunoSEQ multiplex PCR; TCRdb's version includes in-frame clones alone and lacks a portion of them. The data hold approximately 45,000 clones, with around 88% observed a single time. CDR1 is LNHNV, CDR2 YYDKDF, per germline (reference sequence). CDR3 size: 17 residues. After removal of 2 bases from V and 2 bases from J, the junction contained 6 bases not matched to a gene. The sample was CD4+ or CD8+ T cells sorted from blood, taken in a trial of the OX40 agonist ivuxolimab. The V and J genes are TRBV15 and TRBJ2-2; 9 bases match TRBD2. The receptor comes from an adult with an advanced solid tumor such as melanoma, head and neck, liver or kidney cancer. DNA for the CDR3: TGTGCCACCAGCAGACCGGGACTAGCTTTTAACACCGGGGAGCTGTTTTTT. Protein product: CATSRPGLAFNTGELFF.